This T cell receptor beta chain was recovered during a study of naive and memory T cell subsets. An equimolar mix of two oligonucleotides served as the beta constant-region primer for TRBC1 and TRBC2. A 12-nucleotide UMI and the SP2 primer were added to the cDNA 3' end by oligonucleotide ligation. The ligated cDNA underwent four PCR rounds using SP2 and nested alpha and beta constant-region primers. TCRdb itself ran the UMI-ligation and nested PCR reads through MiXCR, one entry per CDR3 protein. Of fewer than 40,000 distinct CDR3 sequences in the sample, 13% were seen once. CD8 T cells were positively selected from what remained after CD4 positive selection. Study results and limitations: Over 90% of naive TCR sequences appeared only once, unlike memory subsets.

This clonotype occurred many times. Its target is unknown. Germline CDR1 reads DFQATT; CDR2 reads SNEGSKA (reference sequence). V lost 1 base to trimming and J lost 3 bases; unmatched junction nucleotides: 7. This CDR3 has 15 residues. This TCR was recovered from a human donor in good health. The sequencing sample was made of effector memory CD4+ T cells from blood. The subset here: effector memory, CD45RA- CD27-. The chain has TRBV20-1 and TRBJ2-7; 9 nucleotides align to TRBD2. The CDR3 spells CSARVAGAELYEQYF. The CDR3 nucleotides read TGCAGTGCTAGAGTAGCGGGAGCCGAGCTCTACGAGCAGTACTTC.